The rows below give T cell receptor beta chains drawn from one sample of a study of blood T cell repertoires in COVID-19. The data were produced by immunoSEQ multiplex PCR, yet TCRdb's version contains in-frame clones alone and is incomplete. There are roughly 59,000 clones in the sample; approximately 80% occur only once, and around an eighth lies in the top ten. Sequenced sample: peripheral blood. The receptors stem from a man of 80 years or more with acute or convalescent COVID-19. Both conserved end residues are part of each CDR3. A D gene is named only where the DNA matches it firmly. Expanded clones are given a class, and other clones once, few, many or no size at all.

j_call: TRBJ1-4; clone_size: few; d_call: NA; v_call: TRBV11-3; cdr3_aa: CASSKNRVTNEKLFF; cdr3_nt: TGTGCCAGCAGCAAGAACAGGGTAACTAATGAAAAACTGTTTTTT
j_call: TRBJ2-7; clone_size: NA; d_call: NA; v_call: TRBV5-5; cdr3_aa: CASSLGIGGNYEQYF; cdr3_nt: TGTGCCAGCAGCTTGGGGATTGGAGGGAACTACGAGCAGTACTTC
j_call: TRBJ1-5; clone_size: NA; d_call: NA; v_call: TRBV30; cdr3_aa: CAWSGAQNLGQPQHF; cdr3_nt: TGTGCCTGGAGTGGGGCGCAGAACCTTGGTCAGCCCCAGCATTTT
j_call: TRBJ1-4; clone_size: NA; d_call: NA; v_call: TRBV19; cdr3_aa: CASSIDPSGGELFF; cdr3_nt: TGTGCCAGTAGTATAGATCCGTCGGGGGGGGAACTGTTTTTT
j_call: TRBJ2-7; clone_size: NA; d_call: TRBD1; v_call: TRBV29-1; cdr3_aa: CSFRTGGISYEQYF; cdr3_nt: TGCAGCTTTCGGACAGGGGGAATCTCCTACGAGCAGTACTTC
j_call: TRBJ2-7; clone_size: NA; d_call: NA; v_call: TRBV29-1; cdr3_aa: CSVVAVTGYEQYF; cdr3_nt: TGCAGCGTTGTGGCGGTGACGGGTTACGAGCAGTACTTC
j_call: TRBJ2-1; clone_size: NA; d_call: TRBD2; v_call: TRBV7-9; cdr3_aa: CASSLAGGSNEQFF; cdr3_nt: TGTGCCAGCAGCTTAGCGGGAGGGTCTAATGAGCAGTTCTTC
j_call: TRBJ1-3; clone_size: NA; d_call: NA; v_call: TRBV5-6; cdr3_aa: CASSIGGTPGNTIYF; cdr3_nt: TGTGCCAGCAGCATAGGCGGGACCCCTGGAAACACCATATATTTT
j_call: TRBJ1-3; clone_size: few; d_call: NA; v_call: TRBV5-4; cdr3_aa: CASSLARGNSGNTIYF; cdr3_nt: TGTGCCAGCAGCTTGGCCAGGGGAAACTCTGGAAACACCATATATTTT
j_call: TRBJ1-2; clone_size: NA; d_call: NA; v_call: TRBV30; cdr3_aa: CAWSVAANYGYTF; cdr3_nt: TGTGCCTGGAGTGTGGCGGCCAACTATGGCTACACCTTC
j_call: TRBJ2-5; clone_size: NA; d_call: NA; v_call: TRBV15; cdr3_aa: CATSGLQGQGETQYF; cdr3_nt: TGTGCCACCAGCGGCCTGCAGGGACAAGGGGAGACCCAGTACTTC
j_call: TRBJ2-6; clone_size: NA; d_call: NA; v_call: TRBV7-8; cdr3_aa: CASSLGSSGANVLTF; cdr3_nt: TGTGCCAGCAGCTTAGGCAGTTCTGGGGCCAACGTCCTGACTTTC
j_call: TRBJ2-7; clone_size: NA; d_call: NA; v_call: TRBV10-2; cdr3_aa: CASSQPTGEQYF; cdr3_nt: TGCGCCAGCAGCCAGCCGACTGGCGAGCAGTACTTC
j_call: TRBJ1-2; clone_size: NA; d_call: NA; v_call: TRBV30; cdr3_aa: CACSGDHYGYTF; cdr3_nt: TGTGCCTGCTCCGGGGATCACTATGGCTACACCTTC
j_call: TRBJ2-7; clone_size: NA; d_call: NA; v_call: TRBV18; cdr3_aa: CASSSPGSVNEQYF; cdr3_nt: TGTGCCAGCTCATCGCCGGGGAGCGTCAACGAGCAGTACTTC
j_call: TRBJ2-5; clone_size: NA; d_call: TRBD2; v_call: TRBV29-1; cdr3_aa: CSVARDYIQETQYF; cdr3_nt: TGCAGCGTTGCCCGGGACTACATCCAAGAGACCCAGTACTTC
j_call: TRBJ2-7; clone_size: NA; d_call: TRBD2; v_call: TRBV19; cdr3_aa: CASRKLAGDGSSYEQYF; cdr3_nt: TGTGCCAGTAGGAAGCTAGCGGGGGACGGGAGCTCCTACGAGCAGTACTTC
j_call: TRBJ1-1; clone_size: NA; d_call: NA; v_call: TRBV5-1; cdr3_aa: CASTPRGVSRTDTEAFF; cdr3_nt: TGCGCCAGCACCCCCCGCGGGGTGAGCCGAACGGACACTGAAGCTTTCTTT
j_call: TRBJ2-4; clone_size: NA; d_call: NA; v_call: TRBV7-9; cdr3_aa: CASSFSGSPLLAKNIQYF; cdr3_nt: TGTGCCAGCAGCTTTAGCGGTTCCCCTCTACTAGCCAAAAACATTCAGTACTTC
j_call: TRBJ2-1; clone_size: NA; d_call: TRBD2; v_call: TRBV10-2; cdr3_aa: CASSETSGVYNEQFF; cdr3_nt: TGCGCCAGCAGTGAAACTAGCGGGGTCTACAATGAGCAGTTCTTC
j_call: TRBJ1-3; clone_size: NA; d_call: NA; v_call: TRBV7-2; cdr3_aa: CASTPLELGGNTIYF; cdr3_nt: TGTGCCAGCACCCCACTGGAGCTCGGCGGAAACACCATATATTTT
j_call: TRBJ2-7; clone_size: NA; d_call: TRBD1; v_call: TRBV4-1; cdr3_aa: CASSRLDRGQEQYF; cdr3_nt: TGCGCCAGCAGCCGCCTGGACAGGGGTCAAGAGCAGTACTTC
j_call: TRBJ1-2; clone_size: NA; d_call: TRBD1; v_call: TRBV19; cdr3_aa: CASSSPGQDYGYTF; cdr3_nt: TGTGCCAGTAGTTCACCCGGACAGGACTATGGCTACACCTTC
j_call: TRBJ1-2; clone_size: NA; d_call: TRBD1; v_call: TRBV19; cdr3_aa: CASTPGRTGGYYGYTF; cdr3_nt: TGTGCCAGTACCCCCGGCCGGACAGGGGGCTACTATGGCTACACCTTC
j_call: TRBJ2-1; clone_size: NA; d_call: TRBD1; v_call: TRBV7-2; cdr3_aa: CASSLGGQGLGQFF; cdr3_nt: TGTGCCAGCAGCTTAGGTGGACAGGGCCTAGGGCAGTTCTTC
j_call: TRBJ1-5; clone_size: NA; d_call: TRBD1; v_call: TRBV30; cdr3_aa: CAWRGTGSNQPQHF; cdr3_nt: TGTGCCTGGAGGGGGACAGGGAGCAATCAGCCCCAGCATTTT
j_call: TRBJ2-5; clone_size: NA; d_call: NA; v_call: TRBV5-1; cdr3_aa: CASSERQETQYF; cdr3_nt: TGCGCCAGCAGCGAGAGACAGGAGACCCAGTACTTC
j_call: TRBJ2-2; clone_size: NA; d_call: NA; v_call: TRBV5-1; cdr3_aa: CASSRETANTGELFF; cdr3_nt: TGCGCCAGCAGCCGAGAGACAGCTAACACCGGGGAGCTGTTTTTT